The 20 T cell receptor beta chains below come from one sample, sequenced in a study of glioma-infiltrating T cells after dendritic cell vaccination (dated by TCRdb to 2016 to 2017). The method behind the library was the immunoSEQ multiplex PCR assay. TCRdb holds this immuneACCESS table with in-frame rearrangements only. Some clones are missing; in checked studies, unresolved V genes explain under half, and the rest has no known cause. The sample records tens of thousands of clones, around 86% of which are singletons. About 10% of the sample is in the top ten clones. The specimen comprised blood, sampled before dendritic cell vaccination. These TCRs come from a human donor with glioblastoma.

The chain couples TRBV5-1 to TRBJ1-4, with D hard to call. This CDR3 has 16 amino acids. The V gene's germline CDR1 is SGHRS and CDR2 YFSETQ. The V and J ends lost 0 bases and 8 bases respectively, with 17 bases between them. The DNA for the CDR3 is TGCGCCAGCAGCTTGGCCAGCGGGCCCCGCGACGAAAAACTGTTTTTT. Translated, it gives CASSLASGPRDEKLFF.

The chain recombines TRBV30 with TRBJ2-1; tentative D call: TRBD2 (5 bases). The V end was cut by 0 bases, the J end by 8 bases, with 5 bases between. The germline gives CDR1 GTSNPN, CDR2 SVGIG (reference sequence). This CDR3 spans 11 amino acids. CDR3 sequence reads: CAWSVRDEQFF. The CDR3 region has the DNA TGTGCCTGGAGTGTGAGGGATGAGCAGTTCTTC.

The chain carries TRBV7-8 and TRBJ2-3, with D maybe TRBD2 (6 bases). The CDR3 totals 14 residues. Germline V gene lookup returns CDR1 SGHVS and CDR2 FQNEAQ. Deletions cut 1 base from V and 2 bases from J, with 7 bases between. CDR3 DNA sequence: TGTGCCAGCAGCTTAGGGGACTCCACAGATACGCAGTATTTT. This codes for CASSLGDSTDTQYF.

The CDR3 here is CASSGTGDQPQHF. The CDR3 nucleotides read TGCGCCAGCTCCGGGACAGGGGATCAGCCCCAGCATTTT. V gene TRBV10-1 combines with J gene TRBJ1-5; 10 nucleotides agree with TRBD1. V lost 8 bases and J lost 5; bases outside the gene matches: 3. Germline-derived CDR1 and CDR2 are WNHNN and SYGVQD (reference sequence). This CDR3 has 13 amino acids.

The CDR3 here is CASSRTGYNGDGYTF. The DNA for the CDR3 is TGTGCCAGCAGTAGGACAGGGTATAATGGGGATGGCTACACCTTC. The gene calls are TRBV6-5 and TRBJ1-2; 8 positions match TRBD1. The J segment lost 6 bases and the V segment lost 5 bases, leaving 11 bases of the junction unmatched. The CDR3 is 15 amino acids. Looked up from germline, CDR1 is MNHEY and CDR2 is SVGAGI.

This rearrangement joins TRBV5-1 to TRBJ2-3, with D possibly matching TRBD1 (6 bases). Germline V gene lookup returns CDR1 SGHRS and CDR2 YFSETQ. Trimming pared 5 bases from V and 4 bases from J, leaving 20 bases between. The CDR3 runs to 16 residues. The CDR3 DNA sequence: TGCGCCAGCAGTACTCCCAGTCCAGGGGCTTCAGATACGCAGTATTTT. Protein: CASSTPSPGASDTQYF.

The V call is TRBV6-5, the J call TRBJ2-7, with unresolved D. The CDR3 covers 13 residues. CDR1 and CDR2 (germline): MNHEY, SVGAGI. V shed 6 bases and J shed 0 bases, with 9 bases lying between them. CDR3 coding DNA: TGTGCCAGCAGCTCACCACACTCCTACGAGCAGTACTTC. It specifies CASSSPHSYEQYF.

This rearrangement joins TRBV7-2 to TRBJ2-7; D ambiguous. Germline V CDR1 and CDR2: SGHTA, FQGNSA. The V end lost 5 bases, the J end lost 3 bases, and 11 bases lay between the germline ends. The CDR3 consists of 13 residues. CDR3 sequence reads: CASSPQKNYEQYF. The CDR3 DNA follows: TGTGCCAGCAGCCCACAGAAAAACTACGAGCAGTACTTC.

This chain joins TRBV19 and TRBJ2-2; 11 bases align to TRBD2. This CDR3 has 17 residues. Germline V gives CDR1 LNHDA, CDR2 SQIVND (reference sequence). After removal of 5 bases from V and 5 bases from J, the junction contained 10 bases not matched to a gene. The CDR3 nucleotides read TGTGCCAGTAGTCCTAGGGCTAGCGGGGGGTTTACCGGGGAGCTGTTTTTT. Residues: CASSPRASGGFTGELFF.

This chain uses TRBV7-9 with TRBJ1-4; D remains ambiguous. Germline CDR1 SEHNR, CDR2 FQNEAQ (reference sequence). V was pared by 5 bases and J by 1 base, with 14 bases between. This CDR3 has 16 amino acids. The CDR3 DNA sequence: TGTGCCAGCAGCGTACTATCGGGTCTAACTAATGAAAAACTGTTTTTT. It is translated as CASSVLSGLTNEKLFF.

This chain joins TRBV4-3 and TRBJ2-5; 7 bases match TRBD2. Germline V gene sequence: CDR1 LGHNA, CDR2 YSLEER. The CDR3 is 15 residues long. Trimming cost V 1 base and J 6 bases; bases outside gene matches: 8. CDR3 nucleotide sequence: TGCGCCAGCAGCCAAGTTGCGGCGGGAGACCAGACCCAGTACTTC. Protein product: CASSQVAAGDQTQYF.

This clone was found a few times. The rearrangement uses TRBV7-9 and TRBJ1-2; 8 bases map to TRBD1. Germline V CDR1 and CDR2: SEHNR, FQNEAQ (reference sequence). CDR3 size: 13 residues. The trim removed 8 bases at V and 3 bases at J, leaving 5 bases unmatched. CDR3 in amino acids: CASLAGGDYGYTF. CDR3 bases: TGTGCCAGCCTCGCAGGGGGCGACTATGGCTACACCTTC. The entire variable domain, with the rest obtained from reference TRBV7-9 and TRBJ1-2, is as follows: DTGVSQNPRHKITKRGQNVTFRCDPISEHNRLYWYRQTLGQGPEFLTYFQNEAQLEKSRLLSDRFSAERPKGSFSTLEIQRTEQGDSAMYLCASLAGGDYGYTFGSGTRLTVV.

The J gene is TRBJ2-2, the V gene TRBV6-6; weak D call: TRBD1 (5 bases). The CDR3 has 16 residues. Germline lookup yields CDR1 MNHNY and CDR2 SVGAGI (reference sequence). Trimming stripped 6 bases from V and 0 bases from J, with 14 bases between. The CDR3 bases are TGTGCCAGCAGCTCTCAGGGCCGTACGAACACCGGGGAGCTGTTTTTT. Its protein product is CASSSQGRTNTGELFF.

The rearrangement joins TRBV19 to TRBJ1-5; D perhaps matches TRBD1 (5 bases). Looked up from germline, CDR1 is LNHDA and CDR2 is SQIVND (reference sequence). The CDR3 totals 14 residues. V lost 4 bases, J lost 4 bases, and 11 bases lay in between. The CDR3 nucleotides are TGTGCCAGTAGTACCTCAGGGCAAAATCAGCCCCAGCATTTT. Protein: CASSTSGQNQPQHF.

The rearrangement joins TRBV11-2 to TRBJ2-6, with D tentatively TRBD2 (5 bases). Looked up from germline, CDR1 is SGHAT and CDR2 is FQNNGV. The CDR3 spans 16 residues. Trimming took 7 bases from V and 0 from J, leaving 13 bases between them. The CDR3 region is CASNPGLLSGANVLTF. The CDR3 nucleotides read TGTGCCAGCAACCCTGGACTTCTCTCTGGGGCCAACGTCCTGACTTTC.

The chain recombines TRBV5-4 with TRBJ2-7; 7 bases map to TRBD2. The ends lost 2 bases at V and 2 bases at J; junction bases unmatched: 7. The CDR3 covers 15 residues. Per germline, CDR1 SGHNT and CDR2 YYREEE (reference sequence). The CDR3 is CASSLTSSGTYEQYF. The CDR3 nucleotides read TGTGCCAGCAGCTTAACTTCTAGCGGAACCTACGAGCAGTACTTC.

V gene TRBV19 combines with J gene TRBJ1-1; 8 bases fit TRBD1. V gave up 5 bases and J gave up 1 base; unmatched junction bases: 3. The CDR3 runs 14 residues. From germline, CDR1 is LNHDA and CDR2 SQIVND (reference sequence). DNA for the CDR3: TGTGCCAGTAGTTCAGGGACAGGGAACACTGAAGCTTTCTTT. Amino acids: CASSSGTGNTEAFF.

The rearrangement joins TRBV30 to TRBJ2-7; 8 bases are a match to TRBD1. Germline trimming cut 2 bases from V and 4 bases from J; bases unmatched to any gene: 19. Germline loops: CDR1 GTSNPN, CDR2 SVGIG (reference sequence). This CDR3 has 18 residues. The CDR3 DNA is TGTGCCTGGAGTCCACCCCATCGTGGGGGACAGGATTTTTACGAGCAGTACTTC. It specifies CAWSPPHRGGQDFYEQYF.

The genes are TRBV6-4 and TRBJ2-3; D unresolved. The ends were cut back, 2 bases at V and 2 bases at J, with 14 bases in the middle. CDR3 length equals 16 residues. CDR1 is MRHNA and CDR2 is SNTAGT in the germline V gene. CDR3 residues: CASSDSAKSSTDTQYF. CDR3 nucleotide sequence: TGTGCCAGCAGTGACAGCGCGAAGAGTTCCACAGATACGCAGTATTTT.

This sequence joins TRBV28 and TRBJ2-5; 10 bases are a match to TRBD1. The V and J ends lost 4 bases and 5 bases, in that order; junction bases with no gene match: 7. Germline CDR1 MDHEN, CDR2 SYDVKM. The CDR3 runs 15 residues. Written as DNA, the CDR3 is TGTGCCAGCAGTTCCGCCGGGACAGGGGATGAGACCCAGTACTTC. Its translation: CASSSAGTGDETQYF.